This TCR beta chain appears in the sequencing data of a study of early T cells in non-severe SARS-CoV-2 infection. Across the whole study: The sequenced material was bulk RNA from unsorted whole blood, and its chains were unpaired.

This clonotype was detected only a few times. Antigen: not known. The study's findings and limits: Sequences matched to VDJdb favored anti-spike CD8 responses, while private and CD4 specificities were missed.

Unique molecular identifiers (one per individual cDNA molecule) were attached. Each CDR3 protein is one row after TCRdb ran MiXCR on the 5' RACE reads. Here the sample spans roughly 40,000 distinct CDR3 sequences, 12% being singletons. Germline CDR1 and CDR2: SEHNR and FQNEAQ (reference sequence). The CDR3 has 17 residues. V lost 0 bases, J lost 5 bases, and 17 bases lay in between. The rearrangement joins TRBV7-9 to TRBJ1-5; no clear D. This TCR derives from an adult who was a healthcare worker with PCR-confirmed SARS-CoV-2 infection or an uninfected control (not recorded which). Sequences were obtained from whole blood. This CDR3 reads CASSLAGAAGLYQPQHF. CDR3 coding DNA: TGTGCCAGCAGCTTAGCTGGCGCCGCTGGCCTCTATCAGCCCCAGCATTTT.